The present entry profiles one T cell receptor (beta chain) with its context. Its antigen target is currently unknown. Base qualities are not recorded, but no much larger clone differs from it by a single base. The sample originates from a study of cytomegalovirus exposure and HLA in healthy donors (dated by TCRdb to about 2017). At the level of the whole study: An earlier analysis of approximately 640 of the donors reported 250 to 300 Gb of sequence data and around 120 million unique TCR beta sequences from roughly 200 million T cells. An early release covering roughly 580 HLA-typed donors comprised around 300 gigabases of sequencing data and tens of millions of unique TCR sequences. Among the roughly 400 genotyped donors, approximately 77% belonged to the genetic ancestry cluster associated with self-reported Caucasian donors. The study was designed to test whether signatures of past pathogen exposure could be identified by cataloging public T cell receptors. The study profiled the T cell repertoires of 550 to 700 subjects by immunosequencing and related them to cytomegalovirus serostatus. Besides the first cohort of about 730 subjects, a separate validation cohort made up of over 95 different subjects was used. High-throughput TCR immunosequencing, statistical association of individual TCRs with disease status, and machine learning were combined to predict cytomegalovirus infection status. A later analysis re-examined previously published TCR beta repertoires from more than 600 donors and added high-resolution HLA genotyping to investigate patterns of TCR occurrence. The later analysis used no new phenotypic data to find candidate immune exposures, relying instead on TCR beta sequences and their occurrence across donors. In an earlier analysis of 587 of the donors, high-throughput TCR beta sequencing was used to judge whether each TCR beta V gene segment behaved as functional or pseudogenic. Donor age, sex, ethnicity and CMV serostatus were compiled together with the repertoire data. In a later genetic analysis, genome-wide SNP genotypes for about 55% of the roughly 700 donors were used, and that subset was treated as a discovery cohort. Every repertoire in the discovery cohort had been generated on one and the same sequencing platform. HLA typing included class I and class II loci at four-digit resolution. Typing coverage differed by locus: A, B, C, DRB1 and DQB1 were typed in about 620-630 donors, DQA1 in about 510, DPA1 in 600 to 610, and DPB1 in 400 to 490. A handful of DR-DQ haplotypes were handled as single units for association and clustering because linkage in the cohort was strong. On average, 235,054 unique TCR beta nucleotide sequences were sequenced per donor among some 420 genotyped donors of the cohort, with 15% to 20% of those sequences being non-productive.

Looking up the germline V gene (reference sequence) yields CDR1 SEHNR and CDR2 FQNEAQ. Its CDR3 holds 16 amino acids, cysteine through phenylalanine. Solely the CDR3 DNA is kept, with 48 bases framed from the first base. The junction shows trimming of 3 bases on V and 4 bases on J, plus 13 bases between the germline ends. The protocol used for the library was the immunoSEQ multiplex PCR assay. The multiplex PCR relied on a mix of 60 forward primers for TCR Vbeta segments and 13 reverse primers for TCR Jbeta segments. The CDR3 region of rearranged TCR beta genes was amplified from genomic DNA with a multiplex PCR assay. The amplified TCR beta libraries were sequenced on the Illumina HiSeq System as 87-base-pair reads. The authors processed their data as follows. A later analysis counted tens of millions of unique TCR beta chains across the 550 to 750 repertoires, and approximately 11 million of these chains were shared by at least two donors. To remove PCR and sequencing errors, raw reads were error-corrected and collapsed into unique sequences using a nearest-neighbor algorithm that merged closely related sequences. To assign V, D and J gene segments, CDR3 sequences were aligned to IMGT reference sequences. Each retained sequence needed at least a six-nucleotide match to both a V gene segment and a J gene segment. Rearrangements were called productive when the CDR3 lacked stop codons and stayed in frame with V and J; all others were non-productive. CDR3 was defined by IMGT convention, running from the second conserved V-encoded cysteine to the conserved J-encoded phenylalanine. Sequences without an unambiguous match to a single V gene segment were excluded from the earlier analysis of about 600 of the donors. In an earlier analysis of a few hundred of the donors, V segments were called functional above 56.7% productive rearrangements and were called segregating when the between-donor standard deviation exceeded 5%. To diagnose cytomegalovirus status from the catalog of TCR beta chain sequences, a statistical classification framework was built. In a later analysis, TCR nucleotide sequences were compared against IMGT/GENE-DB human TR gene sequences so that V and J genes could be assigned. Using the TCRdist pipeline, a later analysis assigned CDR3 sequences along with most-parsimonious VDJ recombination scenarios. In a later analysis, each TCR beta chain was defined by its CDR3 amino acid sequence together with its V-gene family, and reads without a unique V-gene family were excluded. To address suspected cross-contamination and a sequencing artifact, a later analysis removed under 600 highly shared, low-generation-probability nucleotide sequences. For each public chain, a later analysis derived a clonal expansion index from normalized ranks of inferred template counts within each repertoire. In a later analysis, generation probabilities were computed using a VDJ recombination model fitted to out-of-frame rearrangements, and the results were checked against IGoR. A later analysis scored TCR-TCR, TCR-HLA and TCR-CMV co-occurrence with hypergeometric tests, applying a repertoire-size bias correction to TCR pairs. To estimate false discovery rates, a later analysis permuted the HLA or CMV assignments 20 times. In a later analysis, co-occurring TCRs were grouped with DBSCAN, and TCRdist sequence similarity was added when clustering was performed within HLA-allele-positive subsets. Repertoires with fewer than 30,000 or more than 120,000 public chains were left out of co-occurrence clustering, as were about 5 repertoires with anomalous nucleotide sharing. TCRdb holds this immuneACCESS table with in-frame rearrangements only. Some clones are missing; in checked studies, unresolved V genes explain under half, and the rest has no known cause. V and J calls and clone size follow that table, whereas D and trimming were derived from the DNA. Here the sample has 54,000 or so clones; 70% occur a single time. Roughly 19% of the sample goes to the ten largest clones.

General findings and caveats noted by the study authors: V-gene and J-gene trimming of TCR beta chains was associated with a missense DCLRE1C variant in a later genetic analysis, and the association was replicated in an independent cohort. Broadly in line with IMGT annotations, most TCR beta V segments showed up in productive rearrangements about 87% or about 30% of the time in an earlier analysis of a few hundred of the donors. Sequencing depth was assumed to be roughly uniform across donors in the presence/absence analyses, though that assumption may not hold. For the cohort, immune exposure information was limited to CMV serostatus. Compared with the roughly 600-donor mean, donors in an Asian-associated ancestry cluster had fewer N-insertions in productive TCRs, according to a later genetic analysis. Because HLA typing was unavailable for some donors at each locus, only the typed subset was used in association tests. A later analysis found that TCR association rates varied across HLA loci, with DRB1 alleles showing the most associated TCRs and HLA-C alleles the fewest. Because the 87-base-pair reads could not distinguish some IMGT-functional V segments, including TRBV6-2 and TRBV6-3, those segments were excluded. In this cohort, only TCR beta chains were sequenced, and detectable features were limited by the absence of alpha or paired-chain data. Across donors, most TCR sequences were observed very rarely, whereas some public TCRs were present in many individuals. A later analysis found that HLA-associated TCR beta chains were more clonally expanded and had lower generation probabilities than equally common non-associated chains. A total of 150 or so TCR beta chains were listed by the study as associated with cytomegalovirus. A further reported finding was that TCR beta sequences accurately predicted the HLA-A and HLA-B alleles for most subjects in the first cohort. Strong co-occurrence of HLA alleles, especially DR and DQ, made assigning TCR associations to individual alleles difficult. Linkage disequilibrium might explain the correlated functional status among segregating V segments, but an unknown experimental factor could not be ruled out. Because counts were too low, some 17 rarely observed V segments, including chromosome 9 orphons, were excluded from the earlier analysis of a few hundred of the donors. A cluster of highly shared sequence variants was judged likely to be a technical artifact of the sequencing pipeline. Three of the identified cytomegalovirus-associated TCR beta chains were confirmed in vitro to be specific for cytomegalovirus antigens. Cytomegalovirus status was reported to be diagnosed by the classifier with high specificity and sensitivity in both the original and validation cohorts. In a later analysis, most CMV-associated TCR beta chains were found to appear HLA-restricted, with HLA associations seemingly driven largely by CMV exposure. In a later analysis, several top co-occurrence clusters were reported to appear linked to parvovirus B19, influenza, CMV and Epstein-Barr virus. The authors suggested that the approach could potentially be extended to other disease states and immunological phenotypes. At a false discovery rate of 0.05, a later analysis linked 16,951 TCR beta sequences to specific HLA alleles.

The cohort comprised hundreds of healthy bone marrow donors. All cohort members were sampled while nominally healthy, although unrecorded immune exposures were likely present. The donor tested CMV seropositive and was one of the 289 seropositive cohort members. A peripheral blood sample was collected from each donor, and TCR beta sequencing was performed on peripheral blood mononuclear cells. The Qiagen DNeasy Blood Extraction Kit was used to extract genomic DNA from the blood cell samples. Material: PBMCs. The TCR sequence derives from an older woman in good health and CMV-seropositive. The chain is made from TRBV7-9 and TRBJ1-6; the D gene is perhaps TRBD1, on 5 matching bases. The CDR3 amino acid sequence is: CASSFNQGQYNSPLHF. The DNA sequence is TGTGCCAGCAGCTTTAATCAGGGCCAATATAATTCACCCCTCCACTTT.